This entry lists 10 T cell receptor beta chains sequenced from one sample in a study of OX40 agonist ivuxolimab in advanced cancers. Sequencing was performed with immunoSEQ multiplex PCR; in TCRdb, only in-frame clones are kept and a portion is missing. The data contain tens of thousands of clones, roughly four fifths of them singletons. The sequencing here drew on CD4+ or CD8+ T cells sorted from blood, taken in a trial of the OX40 agonist ivuxolimab. These receptors were collected from an adult with an advanced solid tumor such as melanoma, head and neck, liver or kidney cancer.

V gene TRBV11-3 combines with J gene TRBJ1-1; no firm D call. V lost 0 bases, J lost 4 bases, and 6 bases lay in between. There are 13 residues in the CDR3. Germline CDR1 reads SGHNT; CDR2 reads YENEEA. For the CDR3, the DNA is TGTGCCAGCAGCTTAGAAACTACCACTGAAGCTTTCTTT. Translation: CASSLETTTEAFF. Filled out from reference TRBV11-3 and TRBJ1-1, the complete variable domain reads EAGVVQSPRYKIIEKKQPVAFWCNPISGHNTLYWYLQNLGQGPELLIRYENEEAVDDSQLPKDRFSAERLKGVDSTLKIQPAELGDSAVYLCASSLETTTEAFFGQGTRLTVV.

V and J are TRBV28 and TRBJ2-2, with a possible D match to TRBD2 (6 bases). CDR1 MDHEN and CDR2 SYDVKM come from the germline V gene. The CDR3 length is 16 residues. The germline V and J ends were trimmed by 8 bases and 0 bases, with 16 bases remaining between them. The CDR3 sequence: CASVRSGPSNTGELFF. CDR3 bases: TGTGCCAGCGTCCGAAGCGGGCCATCGAACACCGGGGAGCTGTTTTTT.

The chain has TRBV7-8 and TRBJ2-2, with D perhaps being TRBD1 or TRBD2 (6 bases each). CDR3 length: 16 amino acids. The V gene's germline CDR1 is SGHVS and CDR2 FQNEAQ. The V and J ends lost 1 base and 4 bases respectively, with 13 bases between them. The DNA for the CDR3 is TGTGCCAGCAGCTTAGTCTTGTGGGGGGCCACCGGGGAGCTGTTTTTT. Encoded protein: CASSLVLWGATGELFF.

V and J are TRBV10-3 and TRBJ2-7; D might be TRBD2 (7 bases). Germline-derived CDR1 and CDR2 are ENHRY and SYGVKD. The CDR3 runs 18 residues. Trimming removed 0 bases from V and 3 bases from J, with 21 bases in between. The CDR3 spells CAISESVAGARTGYEQYF. In DNA, the CDR3 is TGTGCCATCAGTGAGTCGGTCGCGGGGGCAAGGACGGGCTACGAGCAGTACTTC.

The chain couples TRBV6-1 to TRBJ1-2, with TRBD1 as a possible D gene (5 bases). V lost 1 base to trimming and J lost 7 bases, with 13 bases between them. This CDR3 contains 14 residues. The germline gives CDR1 MNHNS, CDR2 SASEGT. DNA for the CDR3: TGTGCCAGCAGTGAAGGCGGGGGGGAGGCTGGCTACACCTTC. It translates to CASSEGGGEAGYTF.

The CDR3 DNA reads as TGTGCCAGTAGTATAGGCAGCCTCGGGGAGACCCAGTACTTC. Protein: CASSIGSLGETQYF. The gene calls are TRBV19 and TRBJ2-5, with D hard to call. V was shortened by 1 base and J by 5 bases, with 11 bases between the two germline ends. Germline V CDR1 and CDR2: LNHDA, SQIVND (reference sequence). CDR3 length equals 14 residues.

This rearrangement joins TRBV5-1 to TRBJ2-7, with TRBD1 matching 8 bases. J was trimmed by 5 bases and V by 1 base; bases with no gene match: 8. The CDR3 length is 15 residues. From germline, CDR1 is SGHRS and CDR2 YFSETQ. The CDR3 region is CASSLSDRGGDEQYF. CDR3 nucleotide sequence: TGCGCCAGCAGCTTGTCCGACAGGGGAGGCGACGAGCAGTACTTC.

This chain uses TRBV14 with TRBJ2-1; tentative D call: TRBD2 (7 bases). There are 21 residues in the CDR3. V was cut by 1 base and J by 0 bases, with 25 bases left in between. The germline gives CDR1 SGHDN, CDR2 FVKESK. As DNA, the CDR3 is TGTGCCAGCAGCCAAGTTTATTTCAGGGGCGGGGGCCGGAGCTCCTACAATGAGCAGTTCTTC. This gives the protein CASSQVYFRGGGRSSYNEQFF.

This clone was seen a few times. This sequence joins TRBV5-8 and TRBJ1-5; D remains ambiguous. From germline, CDR1 is SGHTS and CDR2 YDEGEE. Trimming stripped 4 bases from V and 5 bases from J, with 16 bases between. The CDR3 is 15 residues long. The CDR3 here is CASSPGQVSYQPQHF. The CDR3 nucleotides are TGTGCCAGCAGCCCCGGCCAGGTCAGCTATCAGCCCCAGCATTTT.

The chain links TRBV27 to TRBJ2-3; D might be TRBD1 (5 bases). CDR3 length: 14 residues. The V gene's germline CDR1 is MNHEY and CDR2 SMNVEV (reference sequence). V lost 3 bases and J lost 0, with 7 bases in between. In DNA, the CDR3 is TGTGCCAGCAGTTTCAGGGATAGCACAGATACGCAGTATTTT. Protein sequence: CASSFRDSTDTQYF.